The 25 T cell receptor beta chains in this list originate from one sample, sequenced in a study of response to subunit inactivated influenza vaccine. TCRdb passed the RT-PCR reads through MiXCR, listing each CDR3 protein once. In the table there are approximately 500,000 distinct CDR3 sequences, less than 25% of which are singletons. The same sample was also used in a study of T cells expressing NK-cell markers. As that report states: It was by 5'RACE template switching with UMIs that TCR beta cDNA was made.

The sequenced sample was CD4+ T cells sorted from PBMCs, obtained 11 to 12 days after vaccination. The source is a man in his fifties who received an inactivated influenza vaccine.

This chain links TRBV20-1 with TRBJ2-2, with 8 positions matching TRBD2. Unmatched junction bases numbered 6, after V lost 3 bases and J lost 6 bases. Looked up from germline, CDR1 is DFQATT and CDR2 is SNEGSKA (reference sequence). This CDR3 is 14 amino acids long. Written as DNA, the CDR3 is TGCAGTGCTAGCTGGCGGGGGGCCGCCGGGGAGCTGTTTTTT. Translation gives CSASWRGAAGELFF.

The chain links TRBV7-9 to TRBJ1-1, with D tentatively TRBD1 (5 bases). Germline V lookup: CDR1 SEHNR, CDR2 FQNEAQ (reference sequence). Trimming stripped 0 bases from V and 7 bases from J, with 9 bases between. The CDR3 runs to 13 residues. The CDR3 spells CASSLARQNEAFF. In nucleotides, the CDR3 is TGTGCCAGCAGCTTAGCCAGACAGAATGAAGCTTTCTTT.

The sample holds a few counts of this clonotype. The CDR3 DNA follows: TGTGCCAGCAGTTACTCGATGGTTCACAGGGGACACGAGCAGTACTTC. This sequence encodes CASSYSMVHRGHEQYF. The chain uses TRBV6-5 and TRBJ2-7; 7 bases align to TRBD1. CDR3 length: 16 amino acids. Germline lookup yields CDR1 MNHEY and CDR2 SVGAGI. The ends lost 0 bases at V and 5 bases at J; junction bases unmatched: 10.

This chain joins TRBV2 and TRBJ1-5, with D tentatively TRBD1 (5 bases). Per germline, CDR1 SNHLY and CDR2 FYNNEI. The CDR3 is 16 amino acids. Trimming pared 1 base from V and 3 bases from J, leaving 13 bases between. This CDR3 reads CASSEGWGGVNQPQHF. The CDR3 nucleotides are TGTGCCAGCAGTGAAGGCTGGGGGGGGGTCAATCAGCCCCAGCATTTT.

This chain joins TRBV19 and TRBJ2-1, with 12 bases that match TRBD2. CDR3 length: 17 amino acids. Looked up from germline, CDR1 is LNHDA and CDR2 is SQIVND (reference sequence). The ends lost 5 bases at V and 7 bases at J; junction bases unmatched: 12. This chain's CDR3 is CASSSGLAGPRSNEQFF. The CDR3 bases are TGTGCCAGTAGTTCCGGACTAGCGGGGCCTCGTAGTAATGAGCAGTTCTTC.

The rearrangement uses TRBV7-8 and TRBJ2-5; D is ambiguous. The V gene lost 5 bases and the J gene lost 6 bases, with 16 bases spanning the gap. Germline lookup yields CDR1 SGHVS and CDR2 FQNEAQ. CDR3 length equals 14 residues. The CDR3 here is CASSPLDRFQTQYF. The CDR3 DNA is TGTGCCAGCAGCCCCCTAGACCGGTTTCAGACCCAGTACTTC.

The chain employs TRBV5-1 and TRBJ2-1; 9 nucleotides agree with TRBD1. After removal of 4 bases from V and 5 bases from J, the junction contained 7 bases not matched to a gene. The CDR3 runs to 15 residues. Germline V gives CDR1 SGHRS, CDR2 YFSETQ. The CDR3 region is CASSDLGQGNNEQFF. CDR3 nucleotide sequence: TGCGCCAGCAGCGACCTGGGACAGGGAAACAATGAGCAGTTCTTC.

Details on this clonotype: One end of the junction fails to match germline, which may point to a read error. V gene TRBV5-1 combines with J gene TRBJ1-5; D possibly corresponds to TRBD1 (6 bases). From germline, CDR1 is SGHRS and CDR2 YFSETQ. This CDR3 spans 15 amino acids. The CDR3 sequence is CARSSSGERGQPQHF. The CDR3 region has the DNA TGCGCCAGAAGCTCCTCAGGGGAGAGGGGTCAGCCCCAGCATTTT.

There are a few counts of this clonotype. CDR3: CASGSGGVGETQYF. The CDR3 DNA reads as TGTGCCAGTGGATCGGGGGGCGTTGGAGAGACCCAGTACTTC. The chain recombines TRBV3-1 with TRBJ2-5; tentatively, D is TRBD2 (7 bases). Trimming cost V 9 bases and J 4 bases, with 18 bases left between them. CDR1 and CDR2 from the germline V gene are LGHDT and YNNKEL (reference sequence). This CDR3 spans 14 amino acids.

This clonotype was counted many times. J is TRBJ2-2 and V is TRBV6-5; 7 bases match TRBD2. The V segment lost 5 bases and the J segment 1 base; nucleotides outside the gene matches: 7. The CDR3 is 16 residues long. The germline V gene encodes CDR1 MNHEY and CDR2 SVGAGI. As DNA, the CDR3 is TGTGCCAGCAGTCCATGGGGAGGGAAGAACACCGGGGAGCTGTTTTTT. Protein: CASSPWGGKNTGELFF.

The CDR3 nucleotides are TGTGCCAGCAGTGGGCTAGCGGGGGGGATCAATGAGCAGTTCTTC. Translation: CASSGLAGGINEQFF. J is TRBJ2-1 and V is TRBV6-4; 12 nucleotides line up with TRBD2. Germline V gene data show CDR1 as MRHNA and CDR2 as SNTAGT. The CDR3 is 15 residues long. V lost 4 bases to trimming and J lost 6 bases; unmatched junction nucleotides: 4.

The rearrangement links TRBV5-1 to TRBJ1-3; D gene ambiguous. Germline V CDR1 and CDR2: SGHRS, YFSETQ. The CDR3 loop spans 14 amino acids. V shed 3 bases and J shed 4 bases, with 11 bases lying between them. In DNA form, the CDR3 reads TGCGCCAGCAGCTCGGACCCTACCGGAAACACCATATATTTT. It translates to CASSSDPTGNTIYF.

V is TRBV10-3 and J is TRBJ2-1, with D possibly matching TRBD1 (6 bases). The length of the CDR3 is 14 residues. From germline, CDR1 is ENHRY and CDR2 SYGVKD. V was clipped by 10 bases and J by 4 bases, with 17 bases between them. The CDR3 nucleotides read TGTGCCACTAAAGACAGGAACTATTACAATGAGCAGTTCTTC. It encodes CATKDRNYYNEQFF.

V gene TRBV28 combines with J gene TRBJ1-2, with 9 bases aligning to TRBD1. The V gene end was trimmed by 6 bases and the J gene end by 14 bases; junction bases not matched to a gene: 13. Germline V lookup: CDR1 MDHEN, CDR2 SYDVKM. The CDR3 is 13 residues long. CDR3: CASRDPGQGSITF. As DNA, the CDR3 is TGTGCCAGCAGGGACCCGGGACAGGGAAGCATAACCTTC.

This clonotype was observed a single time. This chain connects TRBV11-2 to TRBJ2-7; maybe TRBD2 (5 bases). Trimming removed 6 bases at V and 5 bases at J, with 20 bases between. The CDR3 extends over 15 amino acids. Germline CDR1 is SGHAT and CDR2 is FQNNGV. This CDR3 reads CASRDIYKGANEQYF. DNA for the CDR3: TGTGCCAGCAGAGATATTTATAAGGGAGCCAACGAGCAGTACTTC.

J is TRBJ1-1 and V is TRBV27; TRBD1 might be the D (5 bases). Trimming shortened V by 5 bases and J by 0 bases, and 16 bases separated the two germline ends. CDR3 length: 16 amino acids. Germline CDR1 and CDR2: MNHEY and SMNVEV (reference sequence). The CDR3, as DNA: TGTGCCAGCAGTCTAATGGGGGGTTTTATGAACACTGAAGCTTTCTTT. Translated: CASSLMGGFMNTEAFF.

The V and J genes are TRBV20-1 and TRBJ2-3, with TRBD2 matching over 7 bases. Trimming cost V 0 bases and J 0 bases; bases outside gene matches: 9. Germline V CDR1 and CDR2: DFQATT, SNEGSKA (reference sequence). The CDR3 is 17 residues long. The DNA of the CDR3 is TGCAGTGCTAGAGATGTGTCGCGGGGGACTAGCACAGATACGCAGTATTTT. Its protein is CSARDVSRGTSTDTQYF.

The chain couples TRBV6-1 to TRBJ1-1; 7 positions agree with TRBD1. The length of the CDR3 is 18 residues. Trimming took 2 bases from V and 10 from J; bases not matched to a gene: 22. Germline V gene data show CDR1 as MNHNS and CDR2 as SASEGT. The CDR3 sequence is CASSERGDSDSVWGVAFF. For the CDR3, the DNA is TGTGCCAGCAGTGAAAGAGGGGACAGTGACTCTGTGTGGGGAGTAGCTTTCTTT.

In nucleotides, the CDR3 is TGTGCCAGCAGCAAACTGGGGGAGCGCTACAATGAGCAGTTCTTC. Translating it yields CASSKLGERYNEQFF. V gene TRBV21-1 combines with J gene TRBJ2-1. TRBV21-1 is an annotated pseudogene. The length of the CDR3 is 15 residues.

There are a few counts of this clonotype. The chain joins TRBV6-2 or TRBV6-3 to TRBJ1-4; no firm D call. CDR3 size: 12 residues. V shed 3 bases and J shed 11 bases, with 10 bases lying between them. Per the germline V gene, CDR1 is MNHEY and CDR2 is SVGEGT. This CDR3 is CASSYRPGKLFF. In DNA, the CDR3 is TGTGCCAGCAGTTATCGGCCGGGGAAACTGTTTTTT.

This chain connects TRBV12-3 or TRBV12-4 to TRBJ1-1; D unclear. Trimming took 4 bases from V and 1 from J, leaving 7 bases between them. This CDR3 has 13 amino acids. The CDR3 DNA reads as TGTGCCAGCAGTTGGAGGCCGAACACTGAAGCTTTCTTT. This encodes CASSWRPNTEAFF.

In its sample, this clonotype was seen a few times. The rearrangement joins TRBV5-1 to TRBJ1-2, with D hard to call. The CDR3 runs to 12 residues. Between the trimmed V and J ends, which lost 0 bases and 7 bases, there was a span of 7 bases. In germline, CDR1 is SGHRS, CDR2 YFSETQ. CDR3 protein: CASSLDPGGYTF. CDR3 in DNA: TGCGCCAGCAGCTTGGACCCGGGTGGCTACACCTTC.

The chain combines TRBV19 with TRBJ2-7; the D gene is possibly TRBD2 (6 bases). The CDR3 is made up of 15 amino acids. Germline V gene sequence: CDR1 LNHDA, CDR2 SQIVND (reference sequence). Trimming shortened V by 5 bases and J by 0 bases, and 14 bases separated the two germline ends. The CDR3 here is CASSESAGSSYEQYF. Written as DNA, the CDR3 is TGTGCCAGTAGTGAATCAGCCGGGAGCTCCTACGAGCAGTACTTC.

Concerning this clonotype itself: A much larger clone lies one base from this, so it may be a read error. CDR3 residues: CSVGQTTGGLFF. The CDR3 DNA reads as TGCAGCGTTGGACAGACGACCGGGGGGCTGTTTTTT. This chain joins TRBV29-1 and TRBJ2-2; tentatively, D is TRBD2 (6 bases). Germline CDR1 SQVTM, CDR2 ANQGSEA. This CDR3 is 12 amino acids long.

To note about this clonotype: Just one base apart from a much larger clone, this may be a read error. The CDR3 region is CASSTAAGTGKYEQYF. CDR3 DNA: TGCGCCAGCAGCACCGCTGCCGGGACGGGGAAATACGAGCAGTACTTC. The chain uses TRBV5-1 and TRBJ2-7; D is perhaps TRBD1 or TRBD2 (5 bases each). Between the trimmed V and J ends, which lost 4 bases and 4 bases, there was a span of 21 bases. The CDR3 totals 16 residues. CDR1 and CDR2 (germline): SGHRS, YFSETQ.